This passage covers 32 T cell receptor beta chains from one sample sequenced in a study of early T cells in non-severe SARS-CoV-2 infection. TCRdb called the 5' RACE reads again in MiXCR, with one record for every CDR3 protein. The table has 85,000 to 120,000 distinct CDR3 sequences, 13% seen once; the top ten hold approximately 6%. The sample was whole blood. These receptors were taken from an adult who was a healthcare worker with PCR-confirmed SARS-CoV-2 infection or an uninfected control (not recorded which).

V and J are TRBV7-3 and TRBJ2-1; D unresolved. The CDR3 is 15 amino acids. V was pared by 2 bases and J by 8 bases, with 16 bases between. Germline V gene sequence: CDR1 SGHTA, CDR2 FQGTGA. CDR3 amino acids: CASSLGPAPGDEQFF. CDR3 nucleotides: TGTGCCAGCAGCTTAGGTCCAGCCCCAGGCGATGAGCAGTTCTTC.

This clonotype appeared many times. The CDR3 region has the DNA TGTGCCAGCAGTCTTACCTGGGACTACTACAATGAGCAGTTCTTC. Protein product: CASSLTWDYYNEQFF. V and J are TRBV6-5 and TRBJ2-1; the match to TRBD2 covers 7 bases. The CDR3 consists of 15 residues. Germline V CDR1 and CDR2: MNHEY, SVGAGI. With 5 bases clipped from V and 3 bases from J, the junction kept 7 bases outside the gene matches.

Only a few counts were recorded for this clonotype. The chain is built from TRBV5-4 and TRBJ2-1; 7 bases agree with TRBD1. The CDR3 consists of 12 residues. Germline V gives CDR1 SGHNT, CDR2 YYREEE (reference sequence). V dropped 5 bases and J dropped 11; count of bases not matched to a gene: 7. The DNA of the CDR3 is TGTGCCAGCAGTCCGGACAGGCAGAAGCAGTTCTTC. Translating it yields CASSPDRQKQFF. Full variable domain (outside the CDR3, taken from reference TRBV5-4 and TRBJ2-1): ETGVTQSPTHLIKTRGQQVTLRCSSQSGHNTVSWYQQALGQGPQFIFQYYREEENGRGNFPPRFSGLQFPNYSSELNVNALELDDSALYLCASSPDRQKQFFGPGTRLTVL.

This clonotype was observed many times. The V gene is TRBV9, the J gene TRBJ2-6; D is unclear. The CDR3 extends over 16 amino acids. Trimming removed 4 bases at V and 0 bases at J, with 11 bases between. Germline CDR1 reads SGDLS; CDR2 reads YYNGEE. CDR3 sequence: CASSPLYSSGANVLTF. In DNA form, the CDR3 reads TGTGCCAGCAGCCCACTCTATTCCTCTGGGGCCAACGTCCTGACTTTC.

V and J are TRBV29-1 and TRBJ2-7; D possibly corresponds to TRBD1 (5 bases). Germline CDR1 is SQVTM and CDR2 is ANQGSEA. The V and J ends lost 7 bases and 12 bases respectively, with 19 bases between them. The CDR3 has 11 amino acids. The CDR3 protein is CSAGTSVGAYF. The CDR3 DNA follows: TGCAGCGCTGGTACTTCAGTTGGGGCGTACTTC.

This chain links TRBV25-1 with TRBJ1-1; D is uncertain. V was cut by 2 bases and J by 1 base, with 8 bases left in between. The CDR3 loop spans 14 amino acids. Germline CDR1 is MGHDK and CDR2 is SYGVNS. The chain's CDR3 is CASSEGWENTEAFF. The CDR3, as DNA: TGTGCCAGCAGTGAAGGGTGGGAGAACACTGAAGCTTTCTTT.

The chain couples TRBV6-1 to TRBJ1-2; the D gene is possibly TRBD1 (5 bases). V lost 7 bases, J lost 5 bases, and 14 bases lay in between. Germline V gene data show CDR1 as MNHNS and CDR2 as SASEGT. CDR3 length: 13 residues. The DNA of the CDR3 is TGTGCCAGCACTCCATCCAGGGCGTATGGCTACACCTTC. Amino acids: CASTPSRAYGYTF.

The CDR3 protein is CASSRSPEETQYF. Written as DNA, the CDR3 is TGTGCCAGCAGCCGGTCGCCAGAAGAGACCCAGTACTTC. The chain uses TRBV5-4 and TRBJ2-5; D is unclear. Germline CDR1 and CDR2: SGHNT and YYREEE (reference sequence). The CDR3 runs to 13 residues. Trimming removed 4 bases from V and 3 bases from J, with 10 bases in between. Drawing the rest from reference TRBV5-4 and TRBJ2-5, the complete variable domain is ETGVTQSPTHLIKTRGQQVTLRCSSQSGHNTVSWYQQALGQGPQFIFQYYREEENGRGNFPPRFSGLQFPNYSSELNVNALELDDSALYLCASSRSPEETQYFGPGTRLLVL.

This CDR3 reads CASTVRSFGETQYF. CDR3 bases: TGTGCCAGCACGGTGCGGTCCTTTGGGGAGACCCAGTACTTC. The chain uses TRBV6-1 and TRBJ2-5; D not resolved. The V end was cut by 7 bases, the J end by 5 bases, with 17 bases between. The CDR3 sequence is 14 residues long. Germline CDR1 is MNHNS and CDR2 is SASEGT.

The chain joins TRBV7-9 to TRBJ2-5; D may be TRBD2 (6 bases). V was shortened by 5 bases and J by 2 bases, with 12 bases between the two germline ends. CDR1 SEHNR and CDR2 FQNEAQ come from the germline V gene (reference sequence). The CDR3 sequence is 14 residues long. The DNA of the CDR3 is TGTGCCAGCAGCGACATAGCGGTTCAAGAGACCCAGTACTTC. Its protein product is CASSDIAVQETQYF.

A few counts support this clonotype. Germline is not matched at one junction end, which may reflect a read error. This sequence joins TRBV15 and TRBJ2-7; tentative D call: TRBD2 (8 bases). The CDR3 length is 17 residues. The germline V gene has CDR1 LNHNV and CDR2 YYDKDF (reference sequence). The CDR3 nucleotides are TGTGCCACCAGCAGGGGCCCGGGAGGGGGCGGCTCCTACAAGCAGTACTTC. Translating gives CATSRGPGGGGSYKQYF.

The sample holds a few counts of this clonotype. The V call is TRBV4-3, the J call TRBJ2-1; D gene ambiguous. This CDR3 has 17 amino acids. The germline V gene has CDR1 LGHNA and CDR2 YSLEER. Deletions cut 0 bases from V and 0 bases from J, with 12 bases between. CDR3 loop: CASSQEGVPSSYNEQFF. The CDR3 bases are TGCGCCAGCAGCCAAGAAGGTGTACCGAGCTCCTACAATGAGCAGTTCTTC.

This clonotype was observed at least ten times. In DNA form, the CDR3 reads TGTGCCAGCAGCCAAGCTCACCGGGGAACTGAAGCTTTCTTT. As protein: CASSQAHRGTEAFF. This chain connects TRBV3-1 to TRBJ1-1; D gene uncertain. In germline, CDR1 is LGHDT, CDR2 YNNKEL (reference sequence). CDR3 length: 14 residues. Trimming cost V 1 base and J 5 bases, with 11 bases left between them.

This clonotype was picked up a small number of times. V gene TRBV7-2 combines with J gene TRBJ2-5; TRBD2 agrees at 9 bases. The germline gives CDR1 SGHTA, CDR2 FQGNSA. The CDR3 length is 18 residues. Trimming removed 2 bases from V and 1 base from J; junction bases left unmatched: 11. The CDR3 nucleotides read TGTGCCAGCAGCTTATCCCGGCTAGCGGGACCGGTCCAAGAGACCCAGTACTTC. This gives the protein CASSLSRLAGPVQETQYF.

Many counts were recorded for this clonotype. The chain's CDR3 is CASSQDPRRGSLFF. The CDR3 DNA follows: TGTGCCAGCAGCCAGGATCCCAGACGGGGGAGTCTGTTTTTT. This chain connects TRBV3-1 to TRBJ1-4; D might be TRBD1 (5 bases). Looked up from germline, CDR1 is LGHDT and CDR2 is YNNKEL (reference sequence). The CDR3 has 14 residues. The V end was cut by 3 bases, the J end by 14 bases, with 19 bases between.

This clonotype has ten or more counts. The rearrangement uses TRBV25-1 and TRBJ2-5; 7 bases agree with TRBD1. V shed 4 bases and J 5 bases; nucleotides not matched to a gene: 16. The CDR3 is 17 amino acids. In germline, CDR1 is MGHDK, CDR2 SYGVNS. In DNA form, the CDR3 reads TGTGCCAGCAGTGGAGGGACAGCGAGCCCTAGGAGGGAGACCCAGTACTTC. Protein product: CASSGGTASPRRETQYF.

This clonotype was counted only a few times. This sequence joins TRBV6-6 and TRBJ2-1; 10 bases are shared with TRBD2. V shed 4 bases, J shed 4 bases, and the junction held 4 bases outside the gene matches. This CDR3 spans 15 amino acids. Germline values: CDR1 MNHNY, CDR2 SVGAGI (reference sequence). The CDR3 nucleotides read TGTGCCAGCAGTTTCGGACTAGCGGAGTACAATGAGCAGTTCTTC. Translation: CASSFGLAEYNEQFF.

The chain recombines TRBV28 with TRBJ1-4; D is possibly TRBD1 (6 bases). CDR3 length equals 15 residues. V lost 2 bases and J 4 bases, leaving 11 bases between the germline ends. CDR1 is MDHEN, CDR2 SYDVKM, per germline. The CDR3 DNA is TGTGCCAGCAGTTTACGGGCAGGGGATAATGAAAAACTGTTTTTT. Translated, it gives CASSLRAGDNEKLFF.

This clonotype was counted ten times or more. V gene TRBV12-3 or TRBV12-4 combines with J gene TRBJ2-7; D is possibly TRBD2 (6 bases). This CDR3 contains 13 residues. V was pared by 6 bases and J by 4 bases, with 13 bases between. The CDR3 DNA is TGTGCCAGCAGAAGGGACTTCCCGTACGAGCAGTACTTC. This gives the protein CASRRDFPYEQYF.

This clonotype was detected only once. The V call is TRBV27, the J call TRBJ2-5; D is undetermined. The CDR3 runs 13 residues. The germline CDR1 and CDR2 sequences are MNHEY and SMNVEV (reference sequence). V shed 6 bases and J shed 2 bases, with 10 bases lying between them. CDR3 in DNA: TGTGCCAGCAGGCCCTCGGGTCAAGAGACCCAGTACTTC. As protein: CASRPSGQETQYF.

There are many counts of this clonotype. The genes are TRBV10-3 and TRBJ2-7; the match to TRBD2 covers 12 bases. The CDR3 is 16 amino acids. The germline V gene has CDR1 ENHRY and CDR2 SYGVKD. V shed 10 bases, J shed 0 bases, and the junction held 10 bases outside the gene matches. CDR3 loop: CASQLAGGRGSYEQYF. DNA of the CDR3: TGTGCCAGCCAACTAGCGGGGGGTAGGGGCTCCTACGAGCAGTACTTC.

This clonotype was seen ten or more times. The chain couples TRBV29-1 to TRBJ2-6, with D hard to call. This CDR3 region has 14 residues. The germline CDR1 and CDR2 sequences are SQVTM and ANQGSEA. V was cut by 7 bases and J by 1 base, with 11 bases left in between. The CDR3 sequence is CSAATSSGANVLTF. For the CDR3, the DNA is TGCAGCGCCGCGACTTCGTCTGGGGCCAACGTCCTGACTTTC.

V and J are TRBV3-1 and TRBJ2-3, with 8 bases identical to TRBD1. The V gene's germline CDR1 is LGHDT and CDR2 YNNKEL (reference sequence). V gave up 4 bases and J gave up 2 bases; unmatched junction bases: 8. This CDR3 comprises 16 residues. CDR3 loop: CASSPYGQGTTDTQYF. The CDR3 DNA sequence: TGTGCCAGCAGCCCTTACGGACAGGGAACCACAGATACGCAGTATTTT.

This clonotype came up a few times. In DNA, the CDR3 is TGTGCCAGCAGCGCCCGAAATCTAGCTGCAGAGACCCAGTACTTC. It encodes CASSARNLAAETQYF. The chain employs TRBV7-9 and TRBJ2-5; perhaps TRBD2 as D (5 bases). This CDR3 is 15 amino acids long. The V and J ends lost 5 bases and 4 bases respectively, with 17 bases between them. Germline CDR1 is SEHNR and CDR2 is FQNEAQ (reference sequence). The whole variable domain, filled in from reference TRBV7-9 and TRBJ2-5, reads DTGVSQNPRHKITKRGQNVTFRCDPISEHNRLYWYRQTLGQGPEFLTYFQNEAQLEKSRLLSDRFSAERPKGSFSTLEIQRTEQGDSAMYLCASSARNLAAETQYFGPGTRLLVL.

At least ten counts were recorded for this clonotype. The V call is TRBV24-1, the J call TRBJ1-2, with TRBD1 matching 7 bases. The CDR3 is made up of 14 amino acids. The germline CDR1 and CDR2 sequences are KGHDR and SFDVKD. The V gene end was trimmed by 7 bases and the J gene end by 8 bases; junction bases not matched to a gene: 12. DNA of the CDR3: TGTGCCACCAGCTCCGGGACAGAGATATCGGGCTACACCTTC. Its protein product is CATSSGTEISGYTF.

In its sample, this clonotype was seen many times. The chain joins TRBV5-4 to TRBJ2-7; TRBD2 matches 7 bases. The CDR3 length is 13 residues. CDR1 and CDR2 from the germline V gene are SGHNT and YYREEE (reference sequence). V was clipped by 4 bases and J by 3 bases; unmatched bases: 4. CDR3 amino acids: CASSPGTNYEQYF. Here the CDR3 DNA reads TGTGCCAGCAGCCCCGGGACTAACTACGAGCAGTACTTC. The complete variable domain, with remaining parts taken from reference TRBV5-4 and TRBJ2-7, reads ETGVTQSPTHLIKTRGQQVTLRCSSQSGHNTVSWYQQALGQGPQFIFQYYREEENGRGNFPPRFSGLQFPNYSSELNVNALELDDSALYLCASSPGTNYEQYFGPGTRLTVT.

J is TRBJ2-6 and V is TRBV4-1; D ambiguous. Germline CDR1 is MGHRA and CDR2 is YSYEKL. Trimming removed 0 bases from V and 0 bases from J, with 3 bases in between. The CDR3 runs to 15 residues. CDR3 coding DNA: TGCGCCAGCAGCCAAGAAGTCTCTGGGGCCAACGTCCTGACTTTC. It translates to CASSQEVSGANVLTF.

V usage is TRBV6-5 and J usage is TRBJ2-6; D not certain. Germline CDR1 is MNHEY and CDR2 is SVGAGI. V lost 7 bases to trimming and J lost 1 base, with 5 bases between them. The CDR3 consists of 13 residues. The CDR3, as DNA: TGTGCCAGCACCGTTTCTGGGGCCAACGTCCTGACTTTC. It translates to CASTVSGANVLTF.

The V gene is TRBV9, the J gene TRBJ2-2, with D perhaps TRBD1 (5 bases). Germline V gene sequence: CDR1 SGDLS, CDR2 YYNGEE. The CDR3 is made up of 13 amino acids. The germline V and J ends were trimmed by 0 bases and 7 bases, with 7 bases remaining between them. This CDR3 is CASSVGGHGELFF. The CDR3 DNA reads TGTGCCAGCAGCGTAGGCGGACACGGGGAGCTGTTTTTT.

This clonotype was recorded a few times. For the CDR3, the DNA is TGTGCCAGCAGTCTGATCTTAAGCGGGGATGAGCAGTTCTTC. This encodes CASSLILSGDEQFF. The chain has TRBV2 and TRBJ2-1; 7 nucleotides line up with TRBD2. The CDR3 runs 14 residues. With 5 bases clipped from V and 8 bases from J, the junction kept 9 bases outside the gene matches. CDR1 and CDR2 (germline): SNHLY, FYNNEI.

This clonotype was recorded many times. CDR3: CASSLRLHNEQFF. In DNA, the CDR3 is TGTGCCAGCAGCTTAAGACTCCACAATGAGCAGTTCTTC. This chain links TRBV11-2 with TRBJ2-1; the D is unclear. Germline V gives CDR1 SGHAT, CDR2 FQNNGV. This CDR3 has 13 amino acids. Trimming shortened V by 2 bases and J by 5 bases, and 7 bases separated the two germline ends. The whole variable domain, remainder taken from reference TRBV11-2 and TRBJ2-1, is EAGVAQSPRYKIIEKRQSVAFWCNPISGHATLYWYQQILGQGPKLLIQFQNNGVVDDSQLPKDRFSAERLKGVDSTLKIQPAKLEDSAVYLCASSLRLHNEQFFGPGTRLTVL.

The chain carries TRBV6-2 or TRBV6-3 and TRBJ2-7, with 9 positions matching TRBD1. This CDR3 spans 15 amino acids. CDR1 MNHEY and CDR2 SVGEGT come from the germline V gene. The junction had 6 bases not matched to a gene; V was cut back by 0 bases and J by 6 bases. Written as DNA, the CDR3 is TGTGCCAGCAGTTACTCGGGGACAGGGTTTGGCGAGCAGTACTTC. Amino acids: CASSYSGTGFGEQYF.